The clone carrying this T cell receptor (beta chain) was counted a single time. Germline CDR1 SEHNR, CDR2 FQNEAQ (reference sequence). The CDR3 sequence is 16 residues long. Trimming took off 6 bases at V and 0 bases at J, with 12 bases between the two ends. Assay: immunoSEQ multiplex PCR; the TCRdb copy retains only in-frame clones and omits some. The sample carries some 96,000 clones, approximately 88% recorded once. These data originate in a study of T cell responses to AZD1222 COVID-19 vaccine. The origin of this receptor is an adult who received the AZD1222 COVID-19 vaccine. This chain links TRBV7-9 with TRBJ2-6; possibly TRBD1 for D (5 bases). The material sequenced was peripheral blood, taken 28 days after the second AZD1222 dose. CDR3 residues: CASSSGFDSGANVLTF. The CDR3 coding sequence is TGTGCCAGCAGTTCAGGGTTTGACTCTGGGGCCAACGTCCTGACTTTC.